A single sample gave rise to the 4 T cell receptor beta chains below, sequenced in a study of T cell responses to AZD1222 COVID-19 vaccine. Clones were sequenced by immunoSEQ multiplex PCR, and TCRdb holds only the in-frame ones, with some missing. The sample includes 150,000 or so clones, about nine tenths seen only once; the top ten take roughly 16%. This specimen consisted of peripheral blood, obtained on day 0 of AZD1222 vaccination. All receptors derive from an adult in good health.

The chain has TRBV6-5 and TRBJ1-1, with D uncertain. The CDR3 consists of 14 residues. In germline, CDR1 is MNHEY, CDR2 SVGAGI. The V end was cut by 2 bases, the J end by 1 base, with 8 bases between. CDR3 region: CASSYVRWNTEAFF. The CDR3 nucleotides are TGTGCCAGCAGTTACGTGAGATGGAACACTGAAGCTTTCTTT.

The chain joins TRBV7-2 to TRBJ2-7; 8 bases fit TRBD2. The V and J ends lost 5 bases and 7 bases, in that order; junction bases with no gene match: 7. The length of the CDR3 is 13 residues. Germline CDR1 is SGHTA and CDR2 is FQGNSA. This CDR3 is CASSLLSGGEQYF. The CDR3 DNA is TGTGCCAGCAGCCTCCTGAGCGGGGGAGAGCAGTACTTC.

The chain uses TRBV6-5 and TRBJ1-1; TRBD1 aligns across 8 bases. The CDR3 totals 13 residues. The germline gives CDR1 MNHEY, CDR2 SVGAGI. V lost 5 bases and J lost 10; bases outside the gene matches: 9. The CDR3 nucleotides are TGTGCCAGCAGTCCTTGGACAGGGTCGGTAGCTTTCTTT. Amino acids: CASSPWTGSVAFF.

The chain carries TRBV2 and TRBJ2-3, with D possibly being TRBD2 (5 bases). With 9 bases removed from V and 5 bases from J, the gap between germline ends came to 15 bases. The CDR3 is 13 residues long. Germline V gene data show CDR1 as SNHLY and CDR2 as FYNNEI. CDR3 nucleotide sequence: TGTGCCAGTAGGGTGATAGAGGGAGATACGCAGTATTTT. Translated, it gives CASRVIEGDTQYF.